The rows below give T cell receptor beta chains drawn from one sample of a study of CD8+ T cells in alopecia areata. Assay: immunoSEQ multiplex PCR; the TCRdb copy retains only in-frame clones and omits some. The repertoire has some 180,000 clones, approximately 53% of them found once; the top ten carry around 5%. Sample: CD8+ T cells sorted from blood. The receptor source for this set is a human donor in good health. Both conserved end residues are part of each CDR3. Fields, in order: clone size, J gene, V gene, D gene, CDR3 DNA, CDR3 protein. D genes are given only for firm matches. The size of a clone is reported for some rows only, either as once, few or many, or as a class for expanded clones.

clone size: once; J gene: TRBJ1-6; V gene: TRBV4-2; D gene: .; CDR3 DNA: TGTGCCAGCAGCCAAGATGCAGGGCCTTCACCCCTCCACTTT; CDR3 protein: CASSQDAGPSPLHF
clone size: .; J gene: TRBJ2-7; V gene: TRBV29-1; D gene: .; CDR3 DNA: TGCAGCGCTGGGGCCACAACCTACGAGCAGTACTTC; CDR3 protein: CSAGATTYEQYF
clone size: .; J gene: TRBJ2-1; V gene: TRBV4-1; D gene: TRBD2; CDR3 DNA: TGCGCCAGCAGGAGGGAGGGGTCCTACAATGAGCAGTTCTTC; CDR3 protein: CASRREGSYNEQFF
clone size: few; J gene: TRBJ1-2; V gene: TRBV11-2; D gene: .; CDR3 DNA: TGTGCCAGCCCCGGTGGGGGGCGCGGCTACACCTTC; CDR3 protein: CASPGGGRGYTF
clone size: .; J gene: TRBJ1-1; V gene: TRBV6-5; D gene: TRBD1; CDR3 DNA: TGTGCCAGCAGTTATAGCGCAGGGGGCGCAGATGCTTTCTTT; CDR3 protein: CASSYSAGGADAFF
clone size: .; J gene: TRBJ1-1; V gene: TRBV5-4; D gene: .; CDR3 DNA: TGTGCCAGCAGCTTAGCTGGGGAAGCTTTCTTT; CDR3 protein: CASSLAGEAFF
clone size: few; J gene: TRBJ1-1; V gene: TRBV19; D gene: .; CDR3 DNA: TGTGCCAGTAGTACCGGGCCGAACACTGAAGCTTTCTTT; CDR3 protein: CASSTGPNTEAFF
clone size: .; J gene: TRBJ1-1; V gene: TRBV15; D gene: .; CDR3 DNA: TGTGCCACCAGCAGAGACAGCCTACTCATGAACACTGAAGCTTTCTTT; CDR3 protein: CATSRDSLLMNTEAFF
clone size: .; J gene: TRBJ1-2; V gene: TRBV13; D gene: .; CDR3 DNA: TGTGCCAGCAGCTTAGGGAGAGACGAGCAGTACTATGGCTACACCTTC; CDR3 protein: CASSLGRDEQYYGYTF
clone size: few; J gene: TRBJ2-4; V gene: TRBV13; D gene: .; CDR3 DNA: TGTGCCAGCAGCTTACCCAGGGGAGACATTCAGTACTTC; CDR3 protein: CASSLPRGDIQYF
clone size: few; J gene: TRBJ2-1; V gene: TRBV5-1; D gene: .; CDR3 DNA: TGCGCCAGCAGCTTCCCTGATGGGGGCAATGAGCAGTTCTTC; CDR3 protein: CASSFPDGGNEQFF
clone size: .; J gene: TRBJ2-7; V gene: TRBV11-2; D gene: TRBD1; CDR3 DNA: TGTGCCAGCAGCACCCCGGACAGGGGAGACTACGAGCAGTACTTC; CDR3 protein: CASSTPDRGDYEQYF
clone size: .; J gene: TRBJ2-7; V gene: TRBV30; D gene: .; CDR3 DNA: TGTGCCTGGGGGACGTCGTACGAGCAGTACTTC; CDR3 protein: CAWGTSYEQYF
clone size: few; J gene: TRBJ2-2; V gene: TRBV4-1; D gene: .; CDR3 DNA: TGCGCCAGCAGCCAAGATCCGTCAGGGACCAACACCGGGGAGCTGTTTTTT; CDR3 protein: CASSQDPSGTNTGELFF
clone size: .; J gene: TRBJ1-1; V gene: TRBV29-1; D gene: TRBD1; CDR3 DNA: TGCAGCGTTACAGGGGAGTGGGACACTGAAGCTTTCTTT; CDR3 protein: CSVTGEWDTEAFF
clone size: few; J gene: TRBJ2-7; V gene: TRBV28; D gene: .; CDR3 DNA: TGTGCCAGCCGAGACAGGAGCTACGGCGAGCAGTACTTC; CDR3 protein: CASRDRSYGEQYF
clone size: few; J gene: TRBJ1-5; V gene: TRBV19; D gene: .; CDR3 DNA: TGTGCCAGTAGTATTTTAGGAGGGTTGAACAATCAGCCCCAGCATTTT; CDR3 protein: CASSILGGLNNQPQHF
clone size: .; J gene: TRBJ1-5; V gene: TRBV7-2; D gene: .; CDR3 DNA: TGTGCCAGCAGCCCAAGGGCCGACGCGGGCAATCAGCCCCAGCATTTT; CDR3 protein: CASSPRADAGNQPQHF
clone size: .; J gene: TRBJ1-2; V gene: TRBV29-1; D gene: TRBD1; CDR3 DNA: TGCAGCGTTGAGGAGGGGGCTAATGGCTACACCTTC; CDR3 protein: CSVEEGANGYTF
clone size: .; J gene: TRBJ2-7; V gene: TRBV7-2; D gene: .; CDR3 DNA: TGTGCCAGCAGCTTTCTGGGAGGTCTCCTTCAGTTC; CDR3 protein: CASSFLGGLLQF
clone size: .; J gene: TRBJ2-1; V gene: TRBV29-1; D gene: .; CDR3 DNA: TGCAGCGACCGAGGGGCGGGGCCTGAGCAGTTCTTC; CDR3 protein: CSDRGAGPEQFF
clone size: .; J gene: TRBJ1-1; V gene: TRBV29-1; D gene: .; CDR3 DNA: TGCAGCGTTATAGGACAGCTAATGAACACTGAAGCTTTCTTT; CDR3 protein: CSVIGQLMNTEAFF
clone size: .; J gene: TRBJ2-7; V gene: TRBV5-4; D gene: TRBD2; CDR3 DNA: TGTGCCAGCAGCCCCCTAGCGGGGGAAAAATACGAGCAGTACTTC; CDR3 protein: CASSPLAGEKYEQYF
clone size: .; J gene: TRBJ1-4; V gene: TRBV19; D gene: .; CDR3 DNA: TGTGCCAGTAGTATAGTCGGTGAGAAACTGTTTTTT; CDR3 protein: CASSIVGEKLFF
clone size: .; J gene: TRBJ1-4; V gene: TRBV7-9; D gene: TRBD1; CDR3 DNA: TGTGCCAGCAGCCCGAGAGGAGGGACAGGGAATGAAAAACTGTTTTTT; CDR3 protein: CASSPRGGTGNEKLFF
clone size: few; J gene: TRBJ1-1; V gene: TRBV7-3; D gene: .; CDR3 DNA: TGTGCCAGCAGCCTCCTCTCATCGGAGGGGACTGAAGCTTTCTTT; CDR3 protein: CASSLLSSEGTEAFF
clone size: .; J gene: TRBJ2-1; V gene: TRBV27; D gene: .; CDR3 DNA: TGTGCCAGCCGGGGAGGCCTAGGGTGGGATGAGCAGTTCTTC; CDR3 protein: CASRGGLGWDEQFF
clone size: .; J gene: TRBJ2-2; V gene: TRBV5-1; D gene: .; CDR3 DNA: TGCGCCAGCAGCTTAGACACCGGGGAGCTGTTTTTT; CDR3 protein: CASSLDTGELFF
clone size: .; J gene: TRBJ2-3; V gene: TRBV7-9; D gene: TRBD2; CDR3 DNA: TGTGCCAGCAGCGCCCGTAGCGGGGGGATTAGTAATACGCAGTATTTT; CDR3 protein: CASSARSGGISNTQYF
clone size: .; J gene: TRBJ1-6; V gene: TRBV28; D gene: .; CDR3 DNA: TGTGCCAGCAGTTTAGTAGGGACTAACTCACCCCTCCACTTT; CDR3 protein: CASSLVGTNSPLHF
clone size: .; J gene: TRBJ1-5; V gene: TRBV25-1; D gene: TRBD1; CDR3 DNA: TGTGCCAGCAGTGAGACAGGGAACAATCAGCCCCAGCATTTT; CDR3 protein: CASSETGNNQPQHF
clone size: .; J gene: TRBJ1-2; V gene: TRBV6-5; D gene: .; CDR3 DNA: TGTGCCAGCAGTTATGGACAAGTCGCTAACTATGGCTACACCTTC; CDR3 protein: CASSYGQVANYGYTF
clone size: once; J gene: TRBJ1-2; V gene: TRBV9; D gene: .; CDR3 DNA: TGTGCCAGCAGCCCGTCGGCAGGGTCAACTCCCTATGGCTACACCTTC; CDR3 protein: CASSPSAGSTPYGYTF
clone size: .; J gene: TRBJ2-7; V gene: TRBV27; D gene: .; CDR3 DNA: TGTGCCAGCAGTACCGGGACCTACTACGAGCAGTACTTC; CDR3 protein: CASSTGTYYEQYF
clone size: .; J gene: TRBJ2-7; V gene: TRBV2; D gene: .; CDR3 DNA: TGTGCCAGCAGCTGGGGTGGAGGCAGGACCTACGAGCAGTACTTC; CDR3 protein: CASSWGGGRTYEQYF
clone size: few; J gene: TRBJ2-7; V gene: TRBV5-4; D gene: .; CDR3 DNA: TGTGCCAGCAGCGCAGACTCCTACGAGCAGTACTTC; CDR3 protein: CASSADSYEQYF
clone size: .; J gene: TRBJ1-2; V gene: TRBV7-9; D gene: .; CDR3 DNA: TGTGCCAGCAGCAGCGGACAAAGGGATGGCTACACCTTC; CDR3 protein: CASSSGQRDGYTF
clone size: .; J gene: TRBJ2-7; V gene: TRBV7-9; D gene: TRBD1; CDR3 DNA: TGTGCCAGCAGCTTGCCAGACAGGGGAGACGACGAGCAGTACTTC; CDR3 protein: CASSLPDRGDDEQYF
clone size: .; J gene: TRBJ2-7; V gene: TRBV2; D gene: TRBD1; CDR3 DNA: TGTGCCAGCTCAGTCCCGGGACAGGGAACGATGTCCTACGAGCAGTACTTC; CDR3 protein: CASSVPGQGTMSYEQYF
clone size: few; J gene: TRBJ2-1; V gene: TRBV29-1; D gene: .; CDR3 DNA: TGCAGCGTTGTCGGCAGTGAGCAGTTCTTC; CDR3 protein: CSVVGSEQFF
clone size: .; J gene: TRBJ2-5; V gene: TRBV9; D gene: TRBD1; CDR3 DNA: TGTGCCAGCAGCACCCGGACAGGGGTTAGGGAGACCCAGTACTTC; CDR3 protein: CASSTRTGVRETQYF
clone size: few; J gene: TRBJ2-2; V gene: TRBV29-1; D gene: TRBD1; CDR3 DNA: TGCAGCGCGAGACAGGGGGCGAACACCGGGGAGCTGTTTTTT; CDR3 protein: CSARQGANTGELFF
clone size: few; J gene: TRBJ1-5; V gene: TRBV27; D gene: .; CDR3 DNA: TGTGCCAGCGGGCCCCCGGGGGCTGGCAATCAGCCCCAGCATTTT; CDR3 protein: CASGPPGAGNQPQHF
clone size: .; J gene: TRBJ1-5; V gene: TRBV4-1; D gene: .; CDR3 DNA: TGCGCCAGCAGCCAAGAACGGACAGCCCTAGGGGTGCAGCCCCAGCATTTT; CDR3 protein: CASSQERTALGVQPQHF
clone size: .; J gene: TRBJ1-4; V gene: TRBV29-1; D gene: .; CDR3 DNA: TGCAGCGTTGTGGCCAACATGGGACAAAAACTGTTTTTT; CDR3 protein: CSVVANMGQKLFF